Below, one T cell receptor beta chain is given with its context. This clone has a handful of counts. This clone's antigen is unknown. No much larger clone is present one base from it, and per-base qualities are unavailable. V is reduced by 3 bases and J by 5 bases, leaving a spacing of 11 bases between them. CDR1 and CDR2, looked up from the germline V gene (reference sequence), are LNHNV and YYDKDF. Taken from cysteine to phenylalanine, the CDR3 has 14 residues. The CDR3 DNA has 42 bases and is translated from base 1. According to the study, the label for this sample's time point signals: pre-treatment sample, taken before nivolumab and TIL therapy. Adults with stage 4 NSCLC were enrolled from late 2017 to early 2020 in a dual-center phase I trial. Samples were obtained from a single-arm, open-label phase I trial in which tumor-infiltrating lymphocyte therapy with nivolumab was evaluated in advanced non-small cell lung cancer. Mononuclear cells from blood collected in EDTA tubes were isolated on a Ficoll gradient and snap-frozen as pellets, and DNA was then extracted using a Qiagen mini-prep kit.

The data originate from a study of TIL therapy for anti-PD-1-resistant metastatic lung cancer (dated by TCRdb to the early 2020s). Some background on the complete study: Tumors were harvested before any PD-1/PD-L1 blockade; patients then received nivolumab, and those progressing received lymphodepletion, expanded TIL infusion and IL-2. Enrolled patients had a median age of around 51 years (range about 38-80) and a median tumor PD-L1 proportion score of less than 7%. Most of the cohort had lung adenocarcinoma, including a handful of EGFR-mutant tumors and two ALK-rearranged tumors, and half of the patients were either current or former smokers. A median non-synonymous tumor mutation burden of roughly 1.4 mutations per megabase was determined across the cohort by whole-exome sequencing. T cell receptor beta sequencing of tumor and peripheral blood was used to follow clonotypes across the tumor, the expanded TIL product and serial blood samples.

Using bias-controlled multiplex PCR with the immunoSEQ v3 hsTCRB kit, the TCR beta CDR3 regions were amplified from genomic DNA. TCR libraries were sequenced on an Illumina NextSeq 500 to approximately 2 million read pairs for survey level or about 5-6.5 million for deep level. The authors' pipeline ran thus. Clonality was reported by immunoSEQ Analyzer software, which also assigned V, D and J genes and filtered out non-productive sequences. To compare repertoires between infused TIL and blood, productive Simpson clonality was used along with the Morisita overlap index of productive TRB rearrangements. For each clone in blood, the absolute clonotype count was estimated by multiplying the lymphocyte count by the CD3+ fraction and by the clone's productive frequency. The table comes from immuneACCESS by way of TCRdb, which keeps in-frame sequences with V and J called. Part of the clones is missing from these tables; in studies checked, under half for an unresolved V gene and the rest for unknown reasons. The DNA was the basis for D and trimming; V, J and clone size are from that table. The sample yields 50,000 or so clones; 79% were counted once. In total, the top ten clones hold about 5% of the sample.

The research as a whole found: The study protocol defined all tumor marker inferences as exploratory. Because the cohort was highly selected, with more treatment-naive, never-smoker and oncogene-addicted patients than is typical, generalizability is limited. The baseline peripheral repertoire was partially replaced by infused TIL clonotypes, which then decayed over months, and no apparent association between persistence and response was found.

The sample here was blood, taken at baseline. The receptor was isolated from a woman between 25 and 80 years old with non-small cell lung cancer. This sequence uses TRBV15 and TRBJ2-1; the D assignment is uncertain and may be TRBD1 or TRBD2, with 6 bases supporting each. The nucleotides read TGTGCCACCAGCAGCTGGGGGGCGCACAATGAGCAGTTCTTC. The encoded protein is CATSSWGAHNEQFF.